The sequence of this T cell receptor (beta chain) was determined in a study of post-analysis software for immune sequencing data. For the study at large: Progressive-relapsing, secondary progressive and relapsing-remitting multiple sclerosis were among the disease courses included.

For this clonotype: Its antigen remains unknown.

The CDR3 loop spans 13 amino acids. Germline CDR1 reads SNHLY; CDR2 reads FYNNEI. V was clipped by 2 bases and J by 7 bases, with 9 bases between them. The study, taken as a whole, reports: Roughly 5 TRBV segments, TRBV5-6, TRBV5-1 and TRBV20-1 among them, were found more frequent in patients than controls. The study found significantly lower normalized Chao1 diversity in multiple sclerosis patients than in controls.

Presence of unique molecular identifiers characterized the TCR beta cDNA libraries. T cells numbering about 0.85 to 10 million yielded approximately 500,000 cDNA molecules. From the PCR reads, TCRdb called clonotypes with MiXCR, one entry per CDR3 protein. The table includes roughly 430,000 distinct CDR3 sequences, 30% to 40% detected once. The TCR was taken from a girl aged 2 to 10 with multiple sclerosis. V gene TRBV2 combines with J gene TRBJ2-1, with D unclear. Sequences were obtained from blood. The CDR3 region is CASSEMGRNEQFF. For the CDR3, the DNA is TGTGCCAGCAGTGAAATGGGTAGGAATGAGCAGTTCTTC.